This T cell receptor (beta chain) derives from a study of T cell responses to AZD1222 COVID-19 vaccine. About the study: Second-dose groups at about 4 or about 12 weeks were pooled. Study observations and caveats: All repertoire sampling was performed exclusively after the peak T cell response. Mostly white British, mostly female donors; authors suggested clonal diversity may be underestimated. Unmutated variant regions are reportedly targeted by nearly half of spike-specific TCRs.

CDR1 is SGHVS, CDR2 FNYEAQ, per germline. The CDR3 spans 16 residues. The ends lost 4 bases at V and 4 bases at J; junction bases unmatched: 7. As for this clone: Its antigen is unknown.

Libraries were prepared by immunoSEQ multiplex PCR; TCRdb keeps only in-frame clonotypes and omits some of them. The top ten clones hold roughly 15% of a sample with approximately 79,000 clones, over 70% of them seen once. The chain recombines TRBV7-6 with TRBJ2-2, with 9 bases identical to TRBD2. The TCR originated in an adult in good health. The sample in question was peripheral blood, obtained on day 0 of AZD1222 vaccination. DNA of the CDR3: TGTGCCAGCAGCTACGTAGCGGGAGAGGGCACCGGGGAGCTGTTTTTT. It translates to CASSYVAGEGTGELFF.